This T cell receptor (beta chain) was captured by sequencing in a study of Japanese encephalitis immunity and Zika vaccine responses (dated by TCRdb to the early 2020s). With respect to the entire study: Three 5.0 ug doses of alum-adjuvanted ZPIV were administered to included participants at weeks 0, 4 and 28. Some eleven participants were given two doses of JEV vaccine (IXIARO) 28 days apart, two to three months before the first ZPIV dose. Eleven to twelve participants received one dose of YFV vaccine (YF-VAX) before ZPIV, and nine participants were flavivirus-naive. For TCR sequencing, several representative participants were chosen from each pre-vaccination group, with samples at week 0 (after pre-vaccination, before ZPIV) and week 52. TCR repertoires from three flavivirus-naive individuals were additionally analyzed at weeks 2, 6 and 52 after the start of ZPIV vaccination. Stimulations used ZIKV structural-protein peptide pools split into flavivirus-conserved and non-conserved sets, or JEV or YFV peptides matching the pre-vaccination. ZIKV peptides were 15-mers overlapping by 11 residues, selected for NetMHCpan/NetMHCII-predicted epitopes with affinity below 50 nM. The study tested whether CD4 T cell responses to the Zika vaccine were shaped by prior Japanese encephalitis virus (JEV) or yellow fever virus (YFV) vaccination.

Study-level results and caveats: The samples grouped by participant and showed no similarity across individuals, which suggests that no public TCRs were detected. CD8 T cell responses to ZIKV peptide pools were of very low magnitude and seen in only a few individuals. The analysis was restricted to a subset of trial participants with three doses and adequate samples, and the entire vaccinated cohort was not analyzed. Higher repertoire similarity across time-points and stimulations was observed in JEV-pre-vaccinated donors than in YFV-pre-vaccinated donors, indicating that more clonotypes were common to ZIKV and JEV stimulation. After ZPIV, repertoire richness of CD4 T cells responding to conserved ZIKV epitopes significantly decreased in JEV-pre-vaccinated donors. Sample size limitations prevented peptide-pool deconvolution, so the individual peptides driving cross-reactive responses were not identified.

Reading the germline V gene (reference sequence) gives CDR1 LNHNV and CDR2 YYDKDF. The CDR3, from cysteine to phenylalanine, totals 14 residues. Kept here is only the CDR3 DNA, which spans 42 bases and is read in frame from base 1. A distance of 9 bases separates the germline ends of V and J, which lose 7 bases and 0 bases respectively. This clonotype is described as large (0.1 to 1%). One base away there is no much larger clone; base qualities are not given. PBMCs were stained with CellTrace CFSE and grown for six to seven days in RPMI containing around 7.7% human serum and peptide pools at 0.9 to 1 ug/mL each. On a BD FACSAria, proliferating CD4 T cells were sorted without fixation as live CD56-CD19-CD16-CD3+CD4+ CFSE-low cells. Enrolled adults were healthy and were found to be seronegative for ZIKV, JEV, YFV, DENV and WNV by microneutralization screening. Samples were obtained from a phase 1, double-blinded, randomized, placebo-controlled trial of an alum-adjuvanted Zika purified-inactivated virus (ZPIV) vaccine. Peripheral blood mononuclear cells were isolated using a standard procedure and kept frozen in liquid nitrogen until needed.

The library was generated by 5' RACE. Before sequencing, the TCRbeta libraries were pooled in amounts proportional to the number of cells sorted for each library. Total RNA from sorted cells was extracted with RNAzol RT, and cDNA was made with an oligo(dT) primer and a template-switching oligo. The TCRbeta V-CDR3-J region was amplified by PCR with Kapa HiFi between a SMARTer oligo primer and a TCRbeta constant-region primer. A second PCR added Illumina adaptors and sample-specific index barcodes, with HighPrep bead cleanup and Bioanalyzer confirmation of a roughly 650 bp band. Sequencing of the libraries was done on an Illumina MiSeq using 2x151 bp paired-end reads. Under the source paper's analysis protocol: Reads were demultiplexed with an in-house Java program, and MiXCR assigned TCRbeta annotations and counted clonotypes. Repertoire overlap used Morisita-Horn indices from the R package vegan, with UPGMA clustering and Circos plots of recurring clonotypes. Shannon diversity and richness were normalized to the maximum possible value based on input cell numbers, so that values between 0 and 1 were obtained. CDR3beta sequences were aligned with MUSCLE, distances computed with SeqinR, and multidimensional scaling plotted in R. TCRdb ran its own pipeline on the public reads, namely fastp trimming at Q25 and MiXCR clone calling, and kept in-frame beta chains. Identical CDR3 protein sequences are pooled into one entry, listed with their most common genes and DNA. These V and J calls derive from TCRdb rather than the authors' analysis. In this sample the table shows about 100 distinct CDR3 sequences, 15% to 20% of which occur a single time. The ten largest account for 50% of the sample.

The TCR sequence derives from an adult woman who received an inactivated Zika virus vaccine. This chain is built from TRBV15 and TRBJ1-4, with no D gene named confidently. This material consisted of antigen-activated CD4+ T cells from blood, cultured, taken during a Zika inactivated vaccine study. The CDR3 region reads CATTKDATNEKLFF. The sequenced DNA: TGTGCCACCACCAAAGATGCAACTAATGAAAAACTGTTTTTT.